The 16 T cell receptor beta chains listed next were all sequenced from one sample in a study of T cell responses to AZD1222 COVID-19 vaccine. The assay was immunoSEQ multiplex PCR, and TCRdb's table has in-frame clones only and misses some. The repertoire includes about 140,000 clones, around 84% of them detected once, and over 4.5% sits in the top ten. The source material was peripheral blood, sampled 28 days after the second AZD1222 dose. Receptors originate from an adult who received the AZD1222 COVID-19 vaccine.

The J gene is TRBJ1-4, the V gene TRBV6-4, with 8 positions matching TRBD1. This CDR3 has 14 amino acids. The V segment lost 9 bases and the J segment 8 bases; nucleotides outside the gene matches: 11. Germline CDR1 is MRHNA and CDR2 is SNTAGT. CDR3: CARRQGPKNEKLFF. The CDR3 nucleotides read TGTGCCAGGCGACAGGGGCCCAAGAACGAAAAACTGTTTTTT.

This chain links TRBV7-9 with TRBJ1-2; D call uncertain. V lost 3 bases, J lost 8 bases, and 7 bases lay in between. Germline CDR1 is SEHNR and CDR2 is FQNEAQ (reference sequence). The CDR3 contains 11 residues. DNA of the CDR3: TGTGCCAGCAGCTTTTTCGAGGGCTACACCTTC. Translating gives CASSFFEGYTF. Drawing the rest from reference TRBV7-9 and TRBJ1-2, the complete variable domain is DTGVSQNPRHKITKRGQNVTFRCDPISEHNRLYWYRQTLGQGPEFLTYFQNEAQLEKSRLLSDRFSAERPKGSFSTLEIQRTEQGDSAMYLCASSFFEGYTFGSGTRLTVV.

This chain uses TRBV11-2 with TRBJ1-3; the D gene is possibly TRBD1 (6 bases). The CDR3 has 15 residues. V lost 1 base to trimming and J lost 2 bases, with 9 bases between them. The germline gives CDR1 SGHAT, CDR2 FQNNGV. The CDR3 region has the DNA TGTGCCAGCAGCTTAGTCCGGGGGCCTGGAAACACCATATATTTT. Protein sequence: CASSLVRGPGNTIYF. Filled out from reference TRBV11-2 and TRBJ1-3, the complete variable domain reads EAGVAQSPRYKIIEKRQSVAFWCNPISGHATLYWYQQILGQGPKLLIQFQNNGVVDDSQLPKDRFSAERLKGVDSTLKIQPAKLEDSAVYLCASSLVRGPGNTIYFGEGSWLTVV.

In this sample, this clone turned up once. The chain links TRBV11-3 to TRBJ2-1; 7 bases agree with TRBD2. The CDR3 has 15 amino acids. Per the germline V gene, CDR1 is SGHNT and CDR2 is YENEEA. V lost 1 base to trimming and J lost 4 bases; unmatched junction nucleotides: 4. The CDR3, as DNA: TGTGCCAGCAGCTTAGTGGCTAGCGGTTACAATGAGCAGTTCTTC. It encodes CASSLVASGYNEQFF.

The chain employs TRBV3-1 (or the pseudogene TRBV3-2) and TRBJ2-2; a weak D match, TRBD1 (6 bases). V lost 2 bases to trimming and J lost 15 bases, with 16 bases between them. CDR3 size: 13 residues. Germline loops: CDR1 LGHDT, CDR2 YNNKEL (reference sequence). In nucleotides, the CDR3 is TGTGCCAGCAGCCAAAATACAGGGTTTCGTTTGTTTTTT. Translation gives CASSQNTGFRLFF.

The J gene is TRBJ2-7, the V gene TRBV2; weak D call: TRBD1 (6 bases). The CDR3 extends over 14 amino acids. CDR1 is SNHLY, CDR2 FYNNEI, per germline. Trimming shortened V by 5 bases and J by 2 bases, and 13 bases separated the two germline ends. CDR3 bases: TGTGCCAGCAGTCCGACCGGACAGCCCTACGAGCAGTACTTC. Translation: CASSPTGQPYEQYF.

This clone was counted a single time. The V call is TRBV27, the J call TRBJ1-5, with TRBD1 matching over 8 bases. The CDR3 is 14 amino acids. Germline lookup yields CDR1 MNHEY and CDR2 SMNVEV (reference sequence). V shed 7 bases and J 0 bases; nucleotides not matched to a gene: 2. The CDR3 here is CASNRGFSNQPQHF. The DNA of the CDR3 is TGTGCCAGCAACAGGGGGTTTAGCAATCAGCCCCAGCATTTT.

This rearrangement joins TRBV20-1 to TRBJ1-2; D gene unclear. The CDR3 spans 11 residues. Germline CDR1 reads DFQATT; CDR2 reads SNEGSKA (reference sequence). V was shortened by 3 bases and J by 5 bases, with 7 bases between the two germline ends. CDR3: CSASLQYGYTF. CDR3 DNA: TGCAGTGCTAGTCTTCAATATGGCTACACCTTC.

Concerning this clone: A junction boundary mismatches the germline segment, possibly from a read error. The chain employs TRBV12-3 or TRBV12-4 and TRBJ1-2; TRBD1 matches at 8 bases. There are 13 residues in the CDR3. CDR3 DNA sequence: TGTGCCAGCAGTTTAGCGGGCGGGGGACAGGTTATCTTC. Translation: CASSLAGGGQVIF.

This clone was seen a handful of times. The chain combines TRBV7-9 with TRBJ2-1, with no clear D. The length of the CDR3 is 14 residues. Germline V gives CDR1 SEHNR, CDR2 FQNEAQ (reference sequence). The V gene lost 2 bases and the J gene lost 4 bases, with 9 bases spanning the gap. The CDR3 DNA sequence: TGTGCCAGCAGCTTACAGACCGCTTACAATGAGCAGTTCTTC. As protein: CASSLQTAYNEQFF.

The V call is TRBV23-1, the J call TRBJ2-1; 8 bases line up with TRBD2. TRBV23-1 is treated as an ORF (open reading frame) with a function not yet certain. The CDR3 is 17 amino acids. V lost 1 base and J lost 4; bases outside the gene matches: 9. CDR3: CASSQYPLAELYNEQFF. The CDR3 coding sequence is TGCGCCAGCAGTCAATACCCACTAGCGGAGCTGTACAATGAGCAGTTCTTC.

The table lists this clone with a count of one. V gene TRBV7-2 combines with J gene TRBJ1-6; D gene ambiguous. Per the germline V gene, CDR1 is SGHTA and CDR2 is FQGNSA. This CDR3 has 14 residues. V lost 5 bases and J 0 bases, leaving 5 bases between the germline ends. CDR3 sequence reads: CASSQSSYNSPLHF. Written as DNA, the CDR3 is TGTGCCAGCAGCCAAAGCTCCTATAATTCACCCCTCCACTTT.

This sequence joins TRBV5-1 and TRBJ2-3; 9 bases agree with TRBD2. V lost 0 bases, J lost 1 base, and 6 bases stayed unmatched. Germline-derived CDR1 and CDR2 are SGHRS and YFSETQ. This CDR3 has 17 residues. In DNA, the CDR3 is TGCGCCAGCAGCTTGGGTATTAGCGGGAGAGGCACAGATACGCAGTATTTT. Protein: CASSLGISGRGTDTQYF.

This rearrangement joins TRBV19 to TRBJ1-2; 8 positions match TRBD1. The V gene's germline CDR1 is LNHDA and CDR2 SQIVND (reference sequence). The ends lost 5 bases at V and 5 bases at J; junction bases unmatched: 19. CDR3 length: 18 amino acids. CDR3 sequence reads: CASSPKGSSTGEGYGYTF. The CDR3 DNA reads as TGTGCCAGTAGTCCTAAGGGTTCCTCGACAGGGGAAGGGTATGGCTACACCTTC. Based on the CDR3 plus reference TRBV19 and TRBJ1-2, the full variable domain is DGGITQSPKYLFRKEGQNVTLSCEQNLNHDAMYWYRQDPGQGLRLIYYSQIVNDFQKGDIAEGYSVSREKKESFPLTVTSAQKNPTAFYLCASSPKGSSTGEGYGYTFGSGTRLTVV.

This chain links TRBV30 with TRBJ1-4; 9 bases agree with TRBD1. Germline trimming cut 2 bases from V and 8 bases from J; bases unmatched to any gene: 12. The V gene's germline CDR1 is GTSNPN and CDR2 SVGIG (reference sequence). This CDR3 spans 16 amino acids. CDR3 DNA sequence: TGTGCCTGGAGTTTTCGAAGACAGGGGGTCGGCGAAAAACTGTTTTTT. This encodes CAWSFRRQGVGEKLFF.

This clone turned up a few times. This rearrangement joins TRBV5-1 to TRBJ1-2, with a tentative D call TRBD1 (5 bases). This CDR3 is 15 amino acids long. From germline, CDR1 is SGHRS and CDR2 YFSETQ. Trimming shortened V by 0 bases and J by 2 bases, and 11 bases separated the two germline ends. The CDR3 DNA sequence: TGCGCCAGCAGCTTGGTTGGCAGGGCCAACTATGGCTACACCTTC. Its translation is CASSLVGRANYGYTF.